This record covers a single T cell receptor (beta chain). The time point is: sample taken at primary tumor resection. Unsorted tumor, nontumor lung tissue or cryopreserved PBMC supplied the whole RNA. The data derive from a study of spatial heterogeneity in lung cancer. TCR cDNA molecules each had a unique molecular identifier. TCRdb processed the 5' RACE reads anew with MiXCR; each CDR3 protein has one entry. Here the sample spans approximately 44,000 distinct CDR3 sequences, around 15% being singletons. The CDR3 totals 15 residues. The germline CDR1 and CDR2 sequences are MNHNS and SASEGT. Trimming stripped 1 base from V and 2 bases from J, with 8 bases between.

This chain connects TRBV6-1 to TRBJ2-2, with D unresolved. The sample consisted of PBMCs, taken at surgery. This sequence was found in a male donor with early-stage non-small cell lung cancer. In nucleotides, the CDR3 is TGTGCCAGCAGTGAAGGGGCCGTAAACACCGGGGAGCTGTTTTTT. Its protein is CASSEGAVNTGELFF.